This T cell receptor beta chain emerged from a study of blood T cell repertoires in COVID-19. As for the study in general: Researchers got acute and convalescent COVID-19 samples from the United States, Italy and Spain.

A few counts support this clone. In the authors' workflow: Reference gene primers were amplified, and this amplification served to estimate nucleated cell counts. Libraries were prepared by immunoSEQ multiplex PCR; TCRdb keeps only in-frame clonotypes and omits some of them. The D gene and trimming were derived from the DNA, and the V and J assignments and clone size from that table. The repertoire includes about 300,000 clones, approximately 90% of them detected once, and about 4% sits in the top ten. Participants spanned ages about 18 to 95 years and resided in 20 to 30 US areas. In germline, CDR1 is MDHEN, CDR2 SYDVKM. The CDR3 has 15 residues. V lost 3 bases to trimming and J lost 0 bases, with 12 bases between them.

The sequence was obtained from a man aged 30 to 39 who had recovered from COVID-19. The V and J genes are TRBV28 and TRBJ2-7, with a possible D match to TRBD2 (5 bases). Sequencing was carried out using PBMCs or T cells enriched from blood (not recorded which). The CDR3 loop is CASSFRGLSSYEQYF. For the CDR3, the DNA is TGTGCCAGCAGTTTTCGAGGACTGAGCTCCTACGAGCAGTACTTC.